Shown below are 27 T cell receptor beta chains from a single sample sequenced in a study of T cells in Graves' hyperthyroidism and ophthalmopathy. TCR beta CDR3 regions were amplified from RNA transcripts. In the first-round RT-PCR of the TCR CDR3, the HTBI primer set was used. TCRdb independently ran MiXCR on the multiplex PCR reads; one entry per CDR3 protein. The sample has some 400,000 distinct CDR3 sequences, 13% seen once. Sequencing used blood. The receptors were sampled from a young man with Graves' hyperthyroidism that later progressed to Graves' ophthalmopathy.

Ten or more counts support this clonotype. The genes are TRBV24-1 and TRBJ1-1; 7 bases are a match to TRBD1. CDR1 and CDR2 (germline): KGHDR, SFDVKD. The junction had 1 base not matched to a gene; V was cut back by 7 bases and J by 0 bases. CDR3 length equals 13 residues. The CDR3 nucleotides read TGTGCCACCAGGGACAGGATGAACACTGAAGCTTTCTTT. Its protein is CATRDRMNTEAFF.

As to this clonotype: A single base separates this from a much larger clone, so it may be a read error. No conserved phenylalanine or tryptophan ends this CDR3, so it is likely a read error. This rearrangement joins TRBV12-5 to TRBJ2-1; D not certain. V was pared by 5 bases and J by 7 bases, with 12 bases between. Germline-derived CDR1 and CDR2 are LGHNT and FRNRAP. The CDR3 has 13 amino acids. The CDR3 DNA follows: TGTGCTAGTGGTCCCCCCGGGTGGAATGAGCAGTTCTCC. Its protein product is CASGPPGWNEQFS.

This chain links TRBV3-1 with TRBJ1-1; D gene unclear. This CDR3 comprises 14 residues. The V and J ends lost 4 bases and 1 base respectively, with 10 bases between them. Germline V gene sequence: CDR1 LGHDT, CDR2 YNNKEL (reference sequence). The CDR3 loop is CASSRTEGNTEAFF. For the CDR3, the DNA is TGTGCCAGCAGCCGCACGGAAGGGAACACTGAAGCTTTCTTT.

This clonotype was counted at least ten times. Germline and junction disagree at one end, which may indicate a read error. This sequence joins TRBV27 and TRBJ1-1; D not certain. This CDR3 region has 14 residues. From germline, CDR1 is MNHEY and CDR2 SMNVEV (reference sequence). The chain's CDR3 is CASKISPRNPEAFF. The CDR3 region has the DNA TGTGCCAGCAAAATCTCCCCCAGGAACCCTGAAGCTTTCTTT.

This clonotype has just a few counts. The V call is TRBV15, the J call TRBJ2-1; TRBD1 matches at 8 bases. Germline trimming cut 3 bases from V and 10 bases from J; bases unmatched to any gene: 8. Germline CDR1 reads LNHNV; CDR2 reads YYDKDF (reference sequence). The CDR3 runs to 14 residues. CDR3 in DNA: TGTGCCACCAGCAGGGGACAGGCCCTCGGGGAGCAGTTCTTC. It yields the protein CATSRGQALGEQFF.

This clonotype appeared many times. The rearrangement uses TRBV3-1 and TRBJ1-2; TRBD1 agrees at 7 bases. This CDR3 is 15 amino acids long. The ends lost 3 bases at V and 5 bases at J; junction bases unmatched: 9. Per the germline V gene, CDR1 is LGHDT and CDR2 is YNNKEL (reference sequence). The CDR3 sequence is CASSQGRTGPYGYTF. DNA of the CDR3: TGTGCCAGCAGCCAGGGGAGGACAGGACCTTATGGCTACACCTTC.

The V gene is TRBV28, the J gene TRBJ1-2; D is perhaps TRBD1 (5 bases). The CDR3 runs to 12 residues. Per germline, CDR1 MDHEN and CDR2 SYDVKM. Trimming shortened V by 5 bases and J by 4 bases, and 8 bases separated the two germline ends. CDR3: CASSEGPYGYTF. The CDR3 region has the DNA TGTGCCAGCAGTGAGGGACCCTATGGCTACACCTTC.

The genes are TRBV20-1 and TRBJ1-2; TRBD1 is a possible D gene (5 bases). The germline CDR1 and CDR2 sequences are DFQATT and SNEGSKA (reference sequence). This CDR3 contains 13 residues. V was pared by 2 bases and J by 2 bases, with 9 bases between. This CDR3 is CSARPTVNYGYTF. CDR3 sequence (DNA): TGCAGTGCTAGACCGACAGTGAACTATGGCTACACCTTC.

The CDR3 is CASSLAARGGLLKETQYF. The DNA of the CDR3 is TGTGCCAGCAGCTTAGCTGCCCGGGGGGGGCTGTTGAAAGAGACCCAGTACTTC. The V call is TRBV7-2, the J call TRBJ2-5; 8 positions agree with TRBD2. Losses at the gene ends were 0 bases for V and 3 bases for J; bases not matched to a gene: 12. The CDR3 contains 18 residues. Germline lookup yields CDR1 SGHTA and CDR2 FQGNSA.

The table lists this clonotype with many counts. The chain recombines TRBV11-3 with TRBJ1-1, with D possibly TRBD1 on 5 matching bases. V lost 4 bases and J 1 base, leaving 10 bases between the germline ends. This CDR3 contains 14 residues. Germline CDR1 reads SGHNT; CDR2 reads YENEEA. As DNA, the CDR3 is TGTGCCAGCAGCTATCGGGGCCAGAACACTGAAGCTTTCTTT. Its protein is CASSYRGQNTEAFF. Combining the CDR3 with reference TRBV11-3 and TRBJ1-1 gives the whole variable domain EAGVVQSPRYKIIEKKQPVAFWCNPISGHNTLYWYLQNLGQGPELLIRYENEEAVDDSQLPKDRFSAERLKGVDSTLKIQPAELGDSAVYLCASSYRGQNTEAFFGQGTRLTVV.

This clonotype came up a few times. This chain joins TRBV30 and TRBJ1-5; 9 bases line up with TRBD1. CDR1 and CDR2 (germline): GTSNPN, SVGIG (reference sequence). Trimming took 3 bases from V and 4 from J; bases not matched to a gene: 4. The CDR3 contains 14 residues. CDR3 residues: CAWSPGQGNQPQHF. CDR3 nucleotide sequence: TGTGCCTGGAGCCCGGGACAGGGAAATCAGCCCCAGCATTTT.

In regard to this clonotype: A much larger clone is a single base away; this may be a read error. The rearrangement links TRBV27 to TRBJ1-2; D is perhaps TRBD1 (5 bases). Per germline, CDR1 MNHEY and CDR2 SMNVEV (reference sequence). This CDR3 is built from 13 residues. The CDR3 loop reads CAGSLRGAHGYTF. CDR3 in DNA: TGTGCCGGCAGTTTAAGAGGGGCGCATGGCTACACCTTC.

The chain's CDR3 is CASVPGRRDPDTQYF. Here the CDR3 DNA reads TGTGCCAGCGTACCGGGTAGGAGGGACCCAGATACGCAGTATTTT. The V call is TRBV5-5, the J call TRBJ2-3; D might be TRBD2 (6 bases). The CDR3 length is 15 residues. Germline CDR1 and CDR2: SGHKS and YYEKEE (reference sequence). Trimming removed 7 bases at V and 4 bases at J, with 19 bases between.

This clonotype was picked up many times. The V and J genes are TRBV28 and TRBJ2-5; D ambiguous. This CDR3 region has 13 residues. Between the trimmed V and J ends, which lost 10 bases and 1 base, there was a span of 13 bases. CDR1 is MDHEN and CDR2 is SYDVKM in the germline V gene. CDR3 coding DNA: TGTGCCACCACGTTGGGCAGCCAAGAGACCCAGTACTTC. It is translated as CATTLGSQETQYF.

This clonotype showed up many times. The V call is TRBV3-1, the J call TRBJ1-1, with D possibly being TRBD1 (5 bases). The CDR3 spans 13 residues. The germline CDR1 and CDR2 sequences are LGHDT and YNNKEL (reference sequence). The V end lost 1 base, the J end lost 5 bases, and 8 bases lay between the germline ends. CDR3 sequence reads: CASSQGQTTEAFF. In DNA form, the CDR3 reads TGTGCCAGCAGCCAAGGACAGACTACTGAAGCTTTCTTT. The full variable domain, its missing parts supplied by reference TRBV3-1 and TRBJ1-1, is DTAVSQTPKYLVTQMGNDKSIKCEQNLGHDTMYWYKQDSKKFLKIMFSYNNKELIINETVPNRFSPKSPDKAHLNLHINSLELGDSAVYFCASSQGQTTEAFFGQGTRLTVV.

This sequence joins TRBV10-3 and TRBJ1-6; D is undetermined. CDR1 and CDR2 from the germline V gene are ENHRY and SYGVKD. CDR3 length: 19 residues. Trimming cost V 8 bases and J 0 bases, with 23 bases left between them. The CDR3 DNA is TGTGCCATCGGCCCCTTTGTCGGCCAGGCCAACTCCTATAATTCACCCCTCCACTTT. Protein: CAIGPFVGQANSYNSPLHF.

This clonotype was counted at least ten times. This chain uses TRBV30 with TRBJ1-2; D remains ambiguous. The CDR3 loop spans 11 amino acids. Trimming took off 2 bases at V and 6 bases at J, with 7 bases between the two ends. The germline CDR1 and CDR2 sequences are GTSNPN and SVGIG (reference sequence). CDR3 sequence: CAWSSGHGYTF. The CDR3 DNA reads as TGTGCCTGGAGTTCTGGACATGGCTACACCTTC.

This chain's CDR3 is CASRPVTGDNIQYF. The CDR3 DNA follows: TGTGCCAGCAGACCAGTGACAGGGGACAACATTCAGTACTTC. The J gene is TRBJ2-4, the V gene TRBV28, with TRBD1 matching 8 bases. V lost 6 bases and J lost 7; bases outside the gene matches: 8. Germline-derived CDR1 and CDR2 are MDHEN and SYDVKM. The CDR3 covers 14 residues.

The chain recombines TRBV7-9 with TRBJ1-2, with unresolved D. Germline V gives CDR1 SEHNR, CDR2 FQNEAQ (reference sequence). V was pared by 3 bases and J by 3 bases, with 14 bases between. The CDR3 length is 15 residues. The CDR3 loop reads CASSFGSGIDYGYTF. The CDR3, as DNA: TGTGCCAGCAGCTTCGGTTCTGGGATTGACTATGGCTACACCTTC.

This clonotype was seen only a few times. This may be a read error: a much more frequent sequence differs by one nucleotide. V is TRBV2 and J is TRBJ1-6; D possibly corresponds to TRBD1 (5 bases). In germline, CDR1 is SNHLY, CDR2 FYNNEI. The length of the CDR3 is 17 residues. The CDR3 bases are TGTGCCGGCAGGGTTGGGCTATCGAGCTCCTATAATTCACCCCTCCACTTT. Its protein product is CAGRVGLSSSYNSPLHF. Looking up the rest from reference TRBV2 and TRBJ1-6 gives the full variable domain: EPEVTQTPSHQVTQMGQEVILRCVPISNHLYFYWYRQILGQKVEFLVSFYNNEISEKSEIFDDQFSVERPDGSNFTLKIRSTKLEDSAMYFCAGRVGLSSSYNSPLHFGNGTRLTVT.

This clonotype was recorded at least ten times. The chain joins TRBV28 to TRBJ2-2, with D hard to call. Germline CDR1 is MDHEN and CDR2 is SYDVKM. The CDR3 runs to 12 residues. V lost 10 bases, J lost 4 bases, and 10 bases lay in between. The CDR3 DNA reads TGTGCCACCCCAGGCGCCACCGGGGAGCTGTTTTTT. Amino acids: CATPGATGELFF.

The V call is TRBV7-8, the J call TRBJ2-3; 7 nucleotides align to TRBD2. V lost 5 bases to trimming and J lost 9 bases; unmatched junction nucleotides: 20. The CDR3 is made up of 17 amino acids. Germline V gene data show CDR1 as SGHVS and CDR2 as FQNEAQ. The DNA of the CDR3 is TGTGCCAGCAGCGTTGATGAAGCGGGGCCGGGAGGAGAGACGCAGTATTTT. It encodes CASSVDEAGPGGETQYF.

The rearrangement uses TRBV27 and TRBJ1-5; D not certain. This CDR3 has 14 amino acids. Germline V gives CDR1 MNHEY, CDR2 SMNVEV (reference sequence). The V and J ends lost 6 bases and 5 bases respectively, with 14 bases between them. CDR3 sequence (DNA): TGTGCCAGCAGACTCGCGGGTACTGATCAGCCCCAGCATTTT. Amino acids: CASRLAGTDQPQHF.

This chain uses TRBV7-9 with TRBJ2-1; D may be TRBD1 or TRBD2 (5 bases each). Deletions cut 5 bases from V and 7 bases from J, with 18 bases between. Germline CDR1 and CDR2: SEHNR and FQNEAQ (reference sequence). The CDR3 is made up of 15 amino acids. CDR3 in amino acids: CASSTPGAGRNEQFF. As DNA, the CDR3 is TGTGCCAGCAGCACCCCCGGGGCAGGGCGGAATGAGCAGTTCTTC.

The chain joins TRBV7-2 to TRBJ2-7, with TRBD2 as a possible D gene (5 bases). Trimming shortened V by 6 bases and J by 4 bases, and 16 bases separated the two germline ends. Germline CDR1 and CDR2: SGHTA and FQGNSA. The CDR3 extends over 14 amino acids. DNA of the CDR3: TGTGCCAGCAGATTACCGCGGGCCGGGTACGAGCAGTACTTC. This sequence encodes CASRLPRAGYEQYF.

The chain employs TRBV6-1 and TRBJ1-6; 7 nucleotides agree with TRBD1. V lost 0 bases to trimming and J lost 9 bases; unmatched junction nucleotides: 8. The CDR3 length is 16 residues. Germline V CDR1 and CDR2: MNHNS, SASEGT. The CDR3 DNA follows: TGTGCCAGCAGTGAAGCGGAGGGGGCGCTTATTTCACCCCTCCACTTT. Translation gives CASSEAEGALISPLHF.

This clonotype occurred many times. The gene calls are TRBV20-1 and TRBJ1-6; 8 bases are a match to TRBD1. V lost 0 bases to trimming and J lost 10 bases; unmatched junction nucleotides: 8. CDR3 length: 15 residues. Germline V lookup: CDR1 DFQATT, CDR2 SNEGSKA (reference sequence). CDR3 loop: CSARDRDRLGSPLHF. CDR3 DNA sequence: TGCAGTGCTAGAGATAGGGACAGGCTGGGCTCACCCCTCCACTTT.